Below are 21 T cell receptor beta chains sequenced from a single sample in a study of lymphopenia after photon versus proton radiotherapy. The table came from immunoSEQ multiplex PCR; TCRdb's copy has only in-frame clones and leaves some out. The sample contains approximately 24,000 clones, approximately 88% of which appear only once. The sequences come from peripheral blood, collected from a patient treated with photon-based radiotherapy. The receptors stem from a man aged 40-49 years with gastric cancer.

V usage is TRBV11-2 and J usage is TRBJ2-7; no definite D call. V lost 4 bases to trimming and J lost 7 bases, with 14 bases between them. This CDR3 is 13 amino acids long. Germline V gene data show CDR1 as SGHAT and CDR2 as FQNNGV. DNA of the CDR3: TGTGCCAGCAGCTCCCTTAACCGAAGGGAGCAGTACTTC. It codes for CASSSLNRREQYF.

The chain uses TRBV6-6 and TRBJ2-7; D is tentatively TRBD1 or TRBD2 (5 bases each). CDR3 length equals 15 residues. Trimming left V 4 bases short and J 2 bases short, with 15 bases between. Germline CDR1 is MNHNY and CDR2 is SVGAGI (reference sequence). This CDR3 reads CASSSRQRTAYEQYF. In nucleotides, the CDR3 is TGTGCCAGCAGTTCAAGACAGAGGACTGCCTACGAGCAGTACTTC.

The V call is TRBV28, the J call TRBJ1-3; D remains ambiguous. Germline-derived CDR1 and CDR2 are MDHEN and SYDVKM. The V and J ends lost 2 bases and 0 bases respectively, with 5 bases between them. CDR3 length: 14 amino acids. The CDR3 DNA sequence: TGTGCCAGCAGTTTAGAGGGCTCTGGAAACACCATATATTTT. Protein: CASSLEGSGNTIYF.

CDR3: CAWGVGNSNQPQHF. The CDR3 nucleotides read TGTGCCTGGGGAGTGGGGAATAGCAATCAGCCCCAGCATTTT. The V call is TRBV30, the J call TRBJ1-5; no definite D call. Looked up from germline, CDR1 is GTSNPN and CDR2 is SVGIG (reference sequence). V shed 5 bases and J shed 0 bases, with 11 bases lying between them. CDR3 length equals 14 residues.

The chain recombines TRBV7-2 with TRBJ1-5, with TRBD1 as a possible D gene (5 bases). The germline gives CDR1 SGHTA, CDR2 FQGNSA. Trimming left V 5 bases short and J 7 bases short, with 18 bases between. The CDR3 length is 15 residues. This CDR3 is CASSPSGGGGQPQHF. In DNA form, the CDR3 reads TGTGCCAGCAGCCCGAGCGGCGGGGGTGGACAGCCCCAGCATTTT.

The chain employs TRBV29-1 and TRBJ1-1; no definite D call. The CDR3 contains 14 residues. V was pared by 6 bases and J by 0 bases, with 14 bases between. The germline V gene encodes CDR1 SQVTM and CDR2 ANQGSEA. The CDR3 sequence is CSVAARMLNTEAFF. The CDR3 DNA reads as TGCAGCGTGGCGGCACGGATGCTGAACACTGAAGCTTTCTTT.

CDR3 bases: TGTGCCAGCTCACCGACGGGACAGGCCCAAGACGAGCAGTACTTC. Translation gives CASSPTGQAQDEQYF. The chain carries TRBV18 and TRBJ2-7, with 8 nucleotides matching TRBD1. The J segment lost 5 bases and the V segment lost 3 bases, leaving 9 bases of the junction unmatched. Per germline, CDR1 KGHSH and CDR2 LQKENI. This CDR3 has 15 amino acids.

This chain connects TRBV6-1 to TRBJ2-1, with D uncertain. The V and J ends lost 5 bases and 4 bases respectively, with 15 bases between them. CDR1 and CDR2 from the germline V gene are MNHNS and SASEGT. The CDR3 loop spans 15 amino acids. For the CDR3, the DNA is TGTGCCAGCAGTCGGACCGAGGCCCCGTACAATGAGCAGTTCTTC. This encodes CASSRTEAPYNEQFF.

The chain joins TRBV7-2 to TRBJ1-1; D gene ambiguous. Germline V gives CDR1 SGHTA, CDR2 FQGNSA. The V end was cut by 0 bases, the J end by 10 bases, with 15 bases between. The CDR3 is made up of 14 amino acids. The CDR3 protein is CASSLAPEGPGAFF. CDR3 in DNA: TGTGCCAGCAGCTTAGCCCCTGAGGGCCCGGGAGCTTTCTTT.

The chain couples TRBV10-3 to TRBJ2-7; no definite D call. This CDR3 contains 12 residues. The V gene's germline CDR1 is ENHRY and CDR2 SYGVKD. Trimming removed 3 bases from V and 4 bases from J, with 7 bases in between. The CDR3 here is CAISDRSYEQYF. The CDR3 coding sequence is TGTGCCATCAGTGATAGGTCTTACGAGCAGTACTTC.

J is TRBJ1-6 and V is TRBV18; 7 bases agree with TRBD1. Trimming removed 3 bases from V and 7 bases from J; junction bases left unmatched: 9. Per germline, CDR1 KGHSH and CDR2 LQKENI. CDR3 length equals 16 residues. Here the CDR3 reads CASSPPDRVYNSPLHF. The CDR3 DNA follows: TGTGCCAGCTCACCGCCAGACAGGGTTTACAATTCACCCCTCCACTTT.

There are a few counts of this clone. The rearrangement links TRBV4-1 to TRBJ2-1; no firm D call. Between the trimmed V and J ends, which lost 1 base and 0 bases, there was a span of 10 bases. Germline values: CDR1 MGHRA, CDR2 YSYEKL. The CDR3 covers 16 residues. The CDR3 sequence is CASSQADLFSYNEQFF. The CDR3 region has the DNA TGCGCCAGCAGCCAAGCGGACCTCTTCTCCTACAATGAGCAGTTCTTC.

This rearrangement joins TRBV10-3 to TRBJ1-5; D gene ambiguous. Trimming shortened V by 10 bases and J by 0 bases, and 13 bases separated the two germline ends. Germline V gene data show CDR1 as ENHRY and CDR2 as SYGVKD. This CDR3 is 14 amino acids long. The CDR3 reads CASGPTHSNQPQHF. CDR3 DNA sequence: TGTGCCAGCGGGCCCACTCATAGCAATCAGCCCCAGCATTTT.

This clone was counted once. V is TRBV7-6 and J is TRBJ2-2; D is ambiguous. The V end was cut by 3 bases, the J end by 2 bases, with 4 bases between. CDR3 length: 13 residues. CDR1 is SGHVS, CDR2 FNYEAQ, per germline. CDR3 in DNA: TGTGCCAGCAGCTTCAGTAACACCGGGGAGCTGTTTTTT. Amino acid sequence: CASSFSNTGELFF. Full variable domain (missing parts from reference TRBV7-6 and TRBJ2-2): GAGVSQSPRYKVTKRGQDVALRCDPISGHVSLYWYRQALGQGPEFLTYFNYEAQQDKSGLPNDRFSAERPEGSISTLTIQRTEQRDSAMYRCASSFSNTGELFFGEGSRLTVL.

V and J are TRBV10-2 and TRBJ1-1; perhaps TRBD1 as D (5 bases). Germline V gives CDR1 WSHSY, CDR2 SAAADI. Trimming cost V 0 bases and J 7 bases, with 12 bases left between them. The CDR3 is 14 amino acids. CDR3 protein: CASSESSGVSEAFF. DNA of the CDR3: TGCGCCAGCAGTGAGTCATCGGGGGTGAGTGAAGCTTTCTTT.

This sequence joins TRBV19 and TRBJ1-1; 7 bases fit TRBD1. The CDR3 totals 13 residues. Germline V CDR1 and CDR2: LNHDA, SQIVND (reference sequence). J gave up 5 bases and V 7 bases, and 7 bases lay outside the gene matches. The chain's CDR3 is CASILTGETEAFF. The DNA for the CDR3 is TGTGCCAGTATTCTAACAGGGGAGACTGAAGCTTTCTTT.

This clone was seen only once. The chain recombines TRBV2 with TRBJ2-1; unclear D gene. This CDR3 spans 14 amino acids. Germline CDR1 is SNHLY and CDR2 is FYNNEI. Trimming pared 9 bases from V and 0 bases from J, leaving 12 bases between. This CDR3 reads CASELMDSYNEQFF. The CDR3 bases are TGTGCCAGTGAACTTATGGACTCCTACAATGAGCAGTTCTTC.

The CDR3 here is CASSEFPTEGQETQYF. The CDR3 nucleotides read TGTGCCAGCAGTGAGTTCCCGACCGAAGGCCAAGAGACCCAGTACTTC. The chain couples TRBV27 to TRBJ2-5; D is uncertain. Trimming stripped 5 bases from V and 1 base from J, with 17 bases between. This CDR3 region has 16 residues. Germline-derived CDR1 and CDR2 are MNHEY and SMNVEV (reference sequence).

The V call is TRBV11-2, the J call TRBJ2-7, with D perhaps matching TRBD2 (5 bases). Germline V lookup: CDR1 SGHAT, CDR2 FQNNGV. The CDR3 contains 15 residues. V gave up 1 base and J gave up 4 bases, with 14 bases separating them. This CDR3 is CASSLVREPLYEQYF. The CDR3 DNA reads TGTGCCAGCAGCTTAGTCCGGGAACCTCTATACGAGCAGTACTTC.

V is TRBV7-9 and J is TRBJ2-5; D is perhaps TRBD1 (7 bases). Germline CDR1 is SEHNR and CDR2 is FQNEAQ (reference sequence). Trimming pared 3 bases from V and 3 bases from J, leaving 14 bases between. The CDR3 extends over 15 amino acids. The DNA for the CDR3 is TGTGCCAGCAGCTTCCCGGGACAGCGGGAAGAGACCCAGTACTTC. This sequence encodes CASSFPGQREETQYF.

CDR3: CASSFKRETQYF. The CDR3 nucleotides are TGTGCCAGCAGCTTCAAGCGAGAGACCCAGTACTTC. V is TRBV7-2 and J is TRBJ2-5; D not certain. Germline CDR1 SGHTA, CDR2 FQGNSA. V gave up 3 bases and J gave up 4 bases, with 6 bases separating them. The CDR3 runs 12 residues.